By its share, the clone carrying this TCR beta chain is medium-sized. Antigen unknown. Losses at the gene ends were 8 bases for V and 1 base for J; bases not matched to a gene: 7. The CDR3 contains 14 residues. The germline V gene has CDR1 MDHEN and CDR2 SYDVKM. No patient had received any treatment before thyroid surgery. The sample belongs to a study of metastatic and nonmetastatic thyroid tumors. As processed by the authors: Variation in CDR3 across clinicopathological groups served as the basis for constructing a distant-metastasis classifier in papillary thyroid cancer. TCRdb re-called the PCR reads with MiXCR. What appears here as the V and J calls and clone size reflects TCRdb's work, not the paper's. In the table there are roughly 14,000 clones, about 35% of which are singletons. Study results and caveats: The study reportedly found significantly higher TCR beta diversity in malignant thyroid tumors than benign nodules, in blood and tumor.

Sequencing was done on a sample of tumor tissue. The receptor was isolated from a female donor with papillary thyroid cancer or a benign thyroid nodule (not recorded which). Some clones in this sample may be carry-over from other donors' samples. The chain carries TRBV28 and TRBJ1-1; 7 nucleotides align to TRBD1. The CDR3 region has the DNA TGTGCCAGCGGGGGACAGAGTTCGAACACTGAAGCTTTCTTT. It yields the protein CASGGQSSNTEAFF.